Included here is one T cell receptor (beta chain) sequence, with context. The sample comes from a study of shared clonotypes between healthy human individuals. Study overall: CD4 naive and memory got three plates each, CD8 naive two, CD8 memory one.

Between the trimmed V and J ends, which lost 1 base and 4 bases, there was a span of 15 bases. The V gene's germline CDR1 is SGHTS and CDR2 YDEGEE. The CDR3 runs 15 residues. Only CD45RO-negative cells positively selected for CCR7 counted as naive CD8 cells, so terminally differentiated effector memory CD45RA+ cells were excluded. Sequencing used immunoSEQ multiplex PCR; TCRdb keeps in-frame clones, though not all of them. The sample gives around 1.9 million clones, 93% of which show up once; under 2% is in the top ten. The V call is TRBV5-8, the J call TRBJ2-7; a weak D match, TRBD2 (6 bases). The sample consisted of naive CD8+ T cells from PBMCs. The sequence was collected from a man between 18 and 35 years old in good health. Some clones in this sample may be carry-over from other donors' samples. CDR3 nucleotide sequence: TGTGCCAGCAGCTTGATGGGGCCGGGGGTATACGAGCAGTACTTC. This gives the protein CASSLMGPGVYEQYF.